These 13 T cell receptor beta chains were sequenced from one sample in a study of chemoradiotherapy in HPV16-positive cancers. Sequencing was performed with immunoSEQ multiplex PCR; in TCRdb, only in-frame clones are kept and a portion is missing. The sample contains tens of thousands of clones, more than 90% of which appear only once. This sample comprised blood, obtained from a patient who underwent chemoradiotherapy. Receptor source: a human donor with HPV-associated anogenital cancer.

This clone was detected a few times. This rearrangement joins TRBV19 to TRBJ1-5, with D unresolved. The CDR3 sequence is 15 residues long. Germline lookup yields CDR1 LNHDA and CDR2 SQIVND (reference sequence). The germline V and J ends were trimmed by 2 bases and 0 bases, with 8 bases remaining between them. The CDR3 protein is CASSILADSNQPQHF. DNA of the CDR3: TGTGCCAGTAGTATATTGGCAGATAGCAATCAGCCCCAGCATTTT.

V usage is TRBV19 and J usage is TRBJ2-3, with D perhaps TRBD2 (6 bases). The length of the CDR3 is 19 residues. The V gene's germline CDR1 is LNHDA and CDR2 SQIVND (reference sequence). V dropped 0 bases and J dropped 0 bases, with 19 bases sitting between them. In DNA form, the CDR3 reads TGTGCCAGTAGTATAGATCCTGATTGGGGGGTCCCCAGCACAGATACGCAGTATTTT. Translated, it gives CASSIDPDWGVPSTDTQYF.

This sequence joins TRBV7-2 and TRBJ2-5; 11 bases agree with TRBD2. The trim removed 1 base at V and 4 bases at J, leaving 2 bases unmatched. This CDR3 spans 15 amino acids. Per germline, CDR1 SGHTA and CDR2 FQGNSA. CDR3 residues: CASSLGGTSGETQYF. The CDR3 DNA is TGTGCCAGCAGCTTAGGCGGGACTAGCGGAGAGACCCAGTACTTC.

There are a few counts of this clone. The chain carries TRBV2 and TRBJ2-7; 12 bases align to TRBD2. Losses at the gene ends were 1 base for V and 5 bases for J; bases not matched to a gene: 3. The CDR3 length is 15 residues. CDR1 is SNHLY and CDR2 is FYNNEI in the germline V gene. This chain's CDR3 is CASSEVWTSGDEQYF. CDR3 sequence (DNA): TGTGCCAGCAGTGAAGTTTGGACTAGCGGGGACGAGCAGTACTTC.

The rearrangement joins TRBV11-3 to TRBJ2-3; D gene ambiguous. The CDR3 spans 13 residues. Between the trimmed V and J ends, which lost 0 bases and 8 bases, there was a span of 9 bases. Germline V gene lookup returns CDR1 SGHNT and CDR2 YENEEA. The CDR3, as DNA: TGTGCCAGCAGCTTAGATGGTTCGGGTACGCAGTATTTT. Translated: CASSLDGSGTQYF.

The chain combines TRBV6-5 with TRBJ2-7, with D maybe TRBD2 (5 bases). Germline values: CDR1 MNHEY, CDR2 SVGAGI. The V gene lost 6 bases and the J gene lost 3 bases, with 6 bases spanning the gap. The CDR3 is made up of 11 amino acids. In nucleotides, the CDR3 is TGTGCCAGCAGGACTAACTACGAGCAGTACTTC. Its translation: CASRTNYEQYF.

This chain joins TRBV29-1 and TRBJ2-7, with D possibly matching TRBD2 (7 bases). This CDR3 is built from 13 residues. CDR1 SQVTM and CDR2 ANQGSEA come from the germline V gene. V lost 4 bases, J lost 3 bases, and 13 bases lay in between. DNA for the CDR3: TGCAGCGTTGGGAGAGGGGGGGACTACGAGCAGTACTTC. Encoded protein: CSVGRGGDYEQYF.

The V call is TRBV7-3, the J call TRBJ2-2; D perhaps matches TRBD2 (6 bases). The CDR3 covers 17 residues. Trimming shortened V by 4 bases and J by 4 bases, and 19 bases separated the two germline ends. Looked up from germline, CDR1 is SGHTA and CDR2 is FQGTGA. The CDR3 nucleotides read TGTGCCAGCAGCTCTGGCGGGACGCGGAGCGTCACCGGGGAGCTGTTTTTT. It encodes CASSSGGTRSVTGELFF. The whole variable domain, remainder taken from reference TRBV7-3 and TRBJ2-2, is GAGVSQTPSNKVTEKGKYVELRCDPISGHTALYWYRQSLGQGPEFLIYFQGTGAADDSGLPNDRFFAVRPEGSVSTLKIQRTERGDSAVYLCASSSGGTRSVTGELFFGEGSRLTVL.

J is TRBJ1-1 and V is TRBV7-2; tentatively, D is TRBD1 (5 bases). CDR1 and CDR2 (germline): SGHTA, FQGNSA. Deletions cut 6 bases from V and 0 bases from J, with 11 bases between. The CDR3 has 14 residues. CDR3 bases: TGTGCCAGCAGGGGGGGAGCAGTGAACACTGAAGCTTTCTTT. Translating it yields CASRGGAVNTEAFF.

The V gene is TRBV25-1, the J gene TRBJ2-5, with D perhaps matching TRBD2 (5 bases). Germline CDR1 MGHDK, CDR2 SYGVNS. V was trimmed by 4 bases and J by 0 bases, leaving 12 bases between them. The CDR3 is 15 residues long. The CDR3 loop reads CASSAPVAYQETQYF. Written as DNA, the CDR3 is TGTGCCAGCAGTGCTCCGGTAGCGTACCAAGAGACCCAGTACTTC.

This chain's CDR3 is CASSVVGDRTDTQYF. The CDR3 DNA reads as TGCGCCAGCAGCGTTGTGGGGGACCGCACAGATACGCAGTATTTT. The rearrangement joins TRBV5-1 to TRBJ2-3; either TRBD1 or TRBD2 may supply D (5 bases each). The germline gives CDR1 SGHRS, CDR2 YFSETQ. The CDR3 runs 15 residues. Trimming shortened V by 4 bases and J by 1 base, and 13 bases separated the two germline ends.

V usage is TRBV27 and J usage is TRBJ1-1; 7 nucleotides line up with TRBD1. V shed 5 bases and J 6 bases; nucleotides not matched to a gene: 9. CDR1 MNHEY and CDR2 SMNVEV come from the germline V gene (reference sequence). The CDR3 length is 14 residues. The CDR3 spells CASSLHRGSSEAFF. CDR3 in DNA: TGTGCCAGCAGTCTACACAGGGGTAGCTCTGAAGCTTTCTTT.

This clone has only one observation. The chain couples TRBV5-6 to TRBJ2-7, with D perhaps matching TRBD2 (7 bases). The CDR3 sequence is 13 residues long. The V end was cut by 4 bases, the J end by 4 bases, with 12 bases between. Germline CDR1 is SGHDT and CDR2 is YYEEEE. This CDR3 is CASSNREGYEQYF. The CDR3 DNA reads as TGTGCCAGCAGCAACAGGGAGGGATACGAGCAGTACTTC.